Below, one TCR beta chain is given with its context. V was pared by 2 bases and J by 5 bases, with 7 bases between. This CDR3 is built from 12 residues. Germline lookup yields CDR1 SGDLS and CDR2 YYNGEE. This record comes from a study of shared T cell receptors in the human thymus. Data came from immunoSEQ multiplex PCR; TCRdb stores just in-frame clones and leaves some out. Counted here are 550,000 to 800,000 clones, 80% to 90% occurring once; the ten biggest clones make up about 0.0098%. The data also belong to a second study, concerning human thymus T cells.

The source of this sequence is a girl under two years old with a congenital heart defect. The sample comprised thymocytes. This chain connects TRBV9 to TRBJ1-2; D may be TRBD1 (5 bases). As DNA, the CDR3 is TGTGCCAGCAGCGTTCCAGGGTATGGCTACACCTTC. This gives the protein CASSVPGYGYTF.